These 6 T cell receptor beta chains were all obtained from the same sample, sequenced in a study of cytomegalovirus exposure and HLA in healthy donors. The PCR had 60 Vbeta and 13 Jbeta primers. TCRdb's table, derived via immunoSEQ multiplex PCR, lists solely in-frame clones and lacks some. The sample holds around 100,000 clones; about 78% are singletons and the top ten take approximately 5%. Specimen: PBMCs. The receptors come from a woman aged 30 to 39 in good health and CMV-seropositive.

In the case of this clone: This same CDR3 is encoded by further DNA sequences in the sample. This chain uses TRBV9 with TRBJ1-1; no firm D call. Trimming took 0 bases from V and 1 from J, leaving 4 bases between them. Germline values: CDR1 SGDLS, CDR2 YYNGEE. The CDR3 extends over 13 amino acids. CDR3 in amino acids: CASSVDGNTEAFF. CDR3 sequence (DNA): TGTGCCAGCAGCGTAGACGGGAACACTGAAGCTTTCTTT.

The chain has TRBV5-1 and TRBJ2-2; 7 bases map to TRBD1. Germline V gene data show CDR1 as SGHRS and CDR2 as YFSETQ. The CDR3 consists of 16 residues. V lost 1 base and J lost 0; bases outside the gene matches: 3. CDR3 sequence reads: CASSLTGTANTGELFF. CDR3 DNA: TGCGCCAGCAGCTTGACCGGGACAGCGAACACCGGGGAGCTGTTTTTT.

The rearrangement uses TRBV7-2 and TRBJ2-7; 8 nucleotides agree with TRBD1. Germline V gene sequence: CDR1 SGHTA, CDR2 FQGNSA. CDR3 size: 12 residues. The V and J ends lost 1 base and 11 bases, in that order; junction bases with no gene match: 4. The CDR3 DNA follows: TGTGCCAGCAGCTTAGTCTGGGACAGGAAGTACTTC. This gives the protein CASSLVWDRKYF.

The table lists this clone with a few counts. The genes are TRBV5-6 and TRBJ2-1; TRBD2 might be the D (5 bases). V was pared by 2 bases and J by 6 bases, with 9 bases between. This CDR3 spans 13 amino acids. From germline, CDR1 is SGHDT and CDR2 YYEEEE. CDR3 in DNA: TGTGCCAGCAGCTTAATGGGAGTCAATGAGCAGTTCTTC. It translates to CASSLMGVNEQFF.

J is TRBJ1-3 and V is TRBV5-8, with D perhaps matching TRBD1 (6 bases). V was trimmed by 5 bases and J by 2 bases, leaving 14 bases between them. Germline CDR1 is SGHTS and CDR2 is YDEGEE. The CDR3 loop spans 15 amino acids. The CDR3 region is CASSLRRGAGNTIYF. The CDR3, as DNA: TGTGCCAGCAGTCTCCGCAGGGGTGCTGGAAACACCATATATTTT.

DNA for the CDR3: TGTGCCAGTAGTCCCTTGCTCAGAGGCCCTGGAAACACCATATATTTT. Protein: CASSPLLRGPGNTIYF. The genes are TRBV19 and TRBJ1-3; D uncertain. Germline lookup yields CDR1 LNHDA and CDR2 SQIVND (reference sequence). The CDR3 totals 16 residues. Trimming removed 5 bases from V and 2 bases from J, with 16 bases in between. The full variable domain, its missing parts supplied by reference TRBV19 and TRBJ1-3, is DGGITQSPKYLFRKEGQNVTLSCEQNLNHDAMYWYRQDPGQGLRLIYYSQIVNDFQKGDIAEGYSVSREKKESFPLTVTSAQKNPTAFYLCASSPLLRGPGNTIYFGEGSWLTVV.